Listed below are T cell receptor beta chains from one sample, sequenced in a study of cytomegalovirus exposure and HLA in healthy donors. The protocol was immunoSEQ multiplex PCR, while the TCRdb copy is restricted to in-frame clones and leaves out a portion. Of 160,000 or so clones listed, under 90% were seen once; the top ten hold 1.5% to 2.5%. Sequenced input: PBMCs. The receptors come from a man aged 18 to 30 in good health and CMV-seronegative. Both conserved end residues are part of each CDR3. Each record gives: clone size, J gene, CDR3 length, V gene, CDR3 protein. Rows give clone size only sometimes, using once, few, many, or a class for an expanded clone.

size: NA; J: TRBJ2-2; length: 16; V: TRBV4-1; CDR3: CASSQEGRVMAGELFF
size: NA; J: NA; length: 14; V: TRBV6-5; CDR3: CASSRGQGAYEQYF
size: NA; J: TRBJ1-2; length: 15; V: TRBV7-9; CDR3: CASSFGQVTLYGYTF
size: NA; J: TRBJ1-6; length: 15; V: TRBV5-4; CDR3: CASSLGPGKNSPLHF
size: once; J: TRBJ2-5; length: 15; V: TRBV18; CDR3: CASSPLFGQRETQYF
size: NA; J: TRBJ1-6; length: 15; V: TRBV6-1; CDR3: CASSEVADLRSPLHF
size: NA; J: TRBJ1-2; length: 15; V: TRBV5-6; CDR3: CASSFEKGANYGYTF
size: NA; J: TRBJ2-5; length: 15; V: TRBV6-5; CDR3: CASSYSTAGVETQYF
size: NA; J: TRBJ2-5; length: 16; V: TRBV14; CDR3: CASSHKQETSAETQYF
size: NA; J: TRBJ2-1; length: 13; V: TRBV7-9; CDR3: CASSTLSGDEQFF
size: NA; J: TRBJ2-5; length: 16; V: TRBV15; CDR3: CATSRGTGEYGETQYF
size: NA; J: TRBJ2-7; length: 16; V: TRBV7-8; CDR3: CASSLEVRGGGYEQYF
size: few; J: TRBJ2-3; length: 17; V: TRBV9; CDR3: CASSVARSARAGDTQYF
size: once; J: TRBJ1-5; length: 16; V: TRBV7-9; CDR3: CASSLSGGGGNQPQHF
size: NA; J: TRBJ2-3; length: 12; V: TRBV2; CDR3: CASLFSTDTQYF
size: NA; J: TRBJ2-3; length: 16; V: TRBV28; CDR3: CASSLYGQINTDTQYF
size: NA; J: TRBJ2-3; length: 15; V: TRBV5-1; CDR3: CASSLRQGRSDTQYF
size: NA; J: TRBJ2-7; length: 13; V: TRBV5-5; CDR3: CASSLDSFHEQYF
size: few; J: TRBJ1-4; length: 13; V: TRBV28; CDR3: CASSLRDSRKLFF
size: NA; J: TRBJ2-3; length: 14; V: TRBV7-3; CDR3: CASSLNGGADTQYF
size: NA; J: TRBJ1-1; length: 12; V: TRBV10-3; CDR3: CAISERDTEAFF
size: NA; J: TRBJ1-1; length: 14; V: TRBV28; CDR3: CASSLLKGGSEAFF
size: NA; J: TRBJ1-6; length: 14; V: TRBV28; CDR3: CASSLSRGGSPLHF
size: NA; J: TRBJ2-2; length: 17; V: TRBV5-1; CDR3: CASSSRLAGGTTGELFF
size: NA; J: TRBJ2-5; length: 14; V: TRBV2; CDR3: CASSEVIIQETQYF